This entry is about one T cell receptor beta chain. Germline V gene lookup returns CDR1 SGHVS and CDR2 FNYEAQ. The CDR3 consists of 11 residues. Trimming left V 2 bases short and J 8 bases short, with 3 bases between. The data originate from a study of blood T cell repertoires in COVID-19. Study-level information: Specimens from acute and convalescent COVID-19 originated in the United States, Italy and Spain. PBMCs, B-cell-depleted T cells, or T cells provided the cDNA or gDNA that made up the material.

In the study's own analysis: Reference gene primers were amplified, and this amplification served to estimate nucleated cell counts. TCRdb's table, derived via immunoSEQ multiplex PCR, lists solely in-frame clones and lacks some. The DNA gave D and trimming, while V, J and clone size come from that table. In the table there are about 400,000 clones, around 92% of which are singletons. Sample: peripheral blood. The rearrangement links TRBV7-6 to TRBJ2-2; the D is unclear. The receptor's source is a man between 35 and 55 years old with acute or convalescent COVID-19. This CDR3 reads CASSLSGELFF. CDR3 nucleotides: TGTGCCAGCAGCTTATCAGGGGAGCTGTTTTTT.